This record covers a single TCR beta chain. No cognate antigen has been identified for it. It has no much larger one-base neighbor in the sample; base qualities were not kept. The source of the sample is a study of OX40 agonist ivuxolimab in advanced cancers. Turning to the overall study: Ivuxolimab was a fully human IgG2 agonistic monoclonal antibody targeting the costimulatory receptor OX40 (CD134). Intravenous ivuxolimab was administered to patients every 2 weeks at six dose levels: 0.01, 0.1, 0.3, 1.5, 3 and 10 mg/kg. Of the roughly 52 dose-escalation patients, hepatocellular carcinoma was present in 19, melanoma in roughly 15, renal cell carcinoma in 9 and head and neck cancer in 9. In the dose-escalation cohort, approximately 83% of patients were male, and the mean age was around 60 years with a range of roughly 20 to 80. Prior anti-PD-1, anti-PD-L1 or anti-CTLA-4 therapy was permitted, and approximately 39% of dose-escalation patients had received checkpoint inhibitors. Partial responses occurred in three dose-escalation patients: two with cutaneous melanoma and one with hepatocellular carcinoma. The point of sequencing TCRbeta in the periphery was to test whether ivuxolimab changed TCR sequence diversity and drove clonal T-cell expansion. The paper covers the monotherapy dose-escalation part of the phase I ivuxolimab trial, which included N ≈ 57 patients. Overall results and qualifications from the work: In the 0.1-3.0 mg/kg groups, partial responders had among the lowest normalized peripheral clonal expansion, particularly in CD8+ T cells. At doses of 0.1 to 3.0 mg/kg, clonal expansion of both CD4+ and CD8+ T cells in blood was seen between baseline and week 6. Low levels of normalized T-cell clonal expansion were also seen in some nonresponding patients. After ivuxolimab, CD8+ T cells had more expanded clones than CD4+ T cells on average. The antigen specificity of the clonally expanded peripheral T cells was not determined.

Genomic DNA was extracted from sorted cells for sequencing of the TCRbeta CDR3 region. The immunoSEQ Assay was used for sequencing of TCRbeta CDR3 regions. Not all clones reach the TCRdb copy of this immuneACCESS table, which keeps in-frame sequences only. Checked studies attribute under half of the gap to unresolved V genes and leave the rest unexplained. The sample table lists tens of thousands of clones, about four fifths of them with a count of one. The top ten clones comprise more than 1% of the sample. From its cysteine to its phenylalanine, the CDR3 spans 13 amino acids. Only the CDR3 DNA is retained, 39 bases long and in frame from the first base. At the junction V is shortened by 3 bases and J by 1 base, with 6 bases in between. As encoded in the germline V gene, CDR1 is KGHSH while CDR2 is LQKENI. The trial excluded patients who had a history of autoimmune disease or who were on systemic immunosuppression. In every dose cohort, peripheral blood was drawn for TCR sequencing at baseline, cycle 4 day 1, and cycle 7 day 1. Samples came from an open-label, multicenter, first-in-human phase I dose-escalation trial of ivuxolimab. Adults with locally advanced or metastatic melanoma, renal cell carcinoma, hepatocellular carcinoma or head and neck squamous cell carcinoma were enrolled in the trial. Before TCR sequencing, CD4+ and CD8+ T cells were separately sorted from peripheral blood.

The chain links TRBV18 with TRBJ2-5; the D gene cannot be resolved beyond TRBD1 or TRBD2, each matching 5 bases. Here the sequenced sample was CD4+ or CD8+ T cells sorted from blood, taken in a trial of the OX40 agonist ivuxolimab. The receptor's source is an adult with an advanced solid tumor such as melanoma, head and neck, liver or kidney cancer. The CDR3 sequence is CASSPGTQETQYF. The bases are TGTGCCAGCTCACCGGGGACCCAAGAGACCCAGTACTTC.